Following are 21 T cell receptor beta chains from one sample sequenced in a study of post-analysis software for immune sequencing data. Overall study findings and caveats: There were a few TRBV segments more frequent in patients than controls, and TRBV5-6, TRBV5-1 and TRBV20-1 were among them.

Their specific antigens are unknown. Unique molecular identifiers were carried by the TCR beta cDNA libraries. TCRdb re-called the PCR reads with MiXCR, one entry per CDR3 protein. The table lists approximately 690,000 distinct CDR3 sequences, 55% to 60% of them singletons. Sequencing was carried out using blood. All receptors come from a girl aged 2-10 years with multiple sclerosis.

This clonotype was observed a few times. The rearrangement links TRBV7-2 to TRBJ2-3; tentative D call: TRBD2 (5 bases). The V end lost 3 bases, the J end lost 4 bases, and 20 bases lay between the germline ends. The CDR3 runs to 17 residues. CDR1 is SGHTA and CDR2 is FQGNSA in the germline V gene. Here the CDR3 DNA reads TGTGCCAGCAGCTTTGTTAAGGTCGGAAGCGGAGCAGATACGCAGTATTTT. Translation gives CASSFVKVGSGADTQYF.

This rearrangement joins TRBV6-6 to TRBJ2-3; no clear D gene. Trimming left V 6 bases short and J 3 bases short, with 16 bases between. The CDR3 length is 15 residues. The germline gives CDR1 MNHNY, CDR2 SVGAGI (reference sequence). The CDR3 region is CASSLGSGATDTQYF. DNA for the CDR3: TGTGCCAGCAGCCTAGGCTCCGGCGCAACAGATACGCAGTATTTT.

CDR3 in DNA: TGTGCCAGCAGCCAAGATATCCTAGCGGGAACCTATGAGCAGTTCTTC. Amino acid sequence: CASSQDILAGTYEQFF. The gene calls are TRBV3-1 and TRBJ2-1, with TRBD2 identical over 9 bases. The CDR3 spans 16 residues. V lost 0 bases to trimming and J lost 8 bases; unmatched junction nucleotides: 8. The germline gives CDR1 LGHDT, CDR2 YNNKEL (reference sequence).

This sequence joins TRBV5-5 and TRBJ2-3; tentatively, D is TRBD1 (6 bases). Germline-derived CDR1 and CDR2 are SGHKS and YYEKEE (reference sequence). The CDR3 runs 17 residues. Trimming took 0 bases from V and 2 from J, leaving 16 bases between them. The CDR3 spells CASSLAGQPYYTDTQYF. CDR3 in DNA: TGTGCCAGCAGCTTGGCCGGACAGCCCTACTACACAGATACGCAGTATTTT. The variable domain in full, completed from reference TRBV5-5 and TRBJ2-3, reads DAGVTQSPTHLIKTRGQQVTLRCSPISGHKSVSWYQQVLGQGPQFIFQYYEKEERGRGNFPDRFSARQFPNYSSELNVNALLLGDSALYLCASSLAGQPYYTDTQYFGPGTRLTVL.

CDR3 sequence reads: CASSRTSGTLNYNEQFF. CDR3 nucleotide sequence: TGTGCCAGCAGCCGGACTAGCGGAACCTTGAACTACAATGAGCAGTTCTTC. This chain joins TRBV7-2 and TRBJ2-1; TRBD2 aligns across 10 bases. The V gene's germline CDR1 is SGHTA and CDR2 FQGNSA. The length of the CDR3 is 17 residues. The trim removed 5 bases at V and 3 bases at J, leaving 10 bases unmatched.

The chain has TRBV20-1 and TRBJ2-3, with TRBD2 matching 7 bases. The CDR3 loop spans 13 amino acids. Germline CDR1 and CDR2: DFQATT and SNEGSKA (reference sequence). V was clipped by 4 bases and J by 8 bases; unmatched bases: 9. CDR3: CSAIIAGRGTQYF. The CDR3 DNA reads TGCAGTGCTATAATAGCGGGCCGGGGTACGCAGTATTTT.

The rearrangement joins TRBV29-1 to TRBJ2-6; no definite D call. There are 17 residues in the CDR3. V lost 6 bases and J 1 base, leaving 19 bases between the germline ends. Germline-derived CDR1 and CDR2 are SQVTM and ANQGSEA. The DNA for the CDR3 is TGCAGCGTGTCTCGGTGGTCCGGAGATTCTGGGGCCAACGTCCTGACTTTC. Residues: CSVSRWSGDSGANVLTF.

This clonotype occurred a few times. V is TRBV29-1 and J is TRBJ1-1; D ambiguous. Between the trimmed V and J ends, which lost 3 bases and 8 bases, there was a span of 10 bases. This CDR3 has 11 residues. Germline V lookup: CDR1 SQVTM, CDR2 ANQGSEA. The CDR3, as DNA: TGCAGCGTTGATGGAGACGGGGAAGCTTTCTTT. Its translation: CSVDGDGEAFF.

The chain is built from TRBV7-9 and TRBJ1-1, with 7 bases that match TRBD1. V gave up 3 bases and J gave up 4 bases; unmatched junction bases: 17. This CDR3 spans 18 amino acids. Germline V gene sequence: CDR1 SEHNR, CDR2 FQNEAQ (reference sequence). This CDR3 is CASSLLQGKEVGITEAFF. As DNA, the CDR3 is TGTGCCAGCAGCTTGTTACAGGGGAAGGAGGTTGGAATCACTGAAGCTTTCTTT.

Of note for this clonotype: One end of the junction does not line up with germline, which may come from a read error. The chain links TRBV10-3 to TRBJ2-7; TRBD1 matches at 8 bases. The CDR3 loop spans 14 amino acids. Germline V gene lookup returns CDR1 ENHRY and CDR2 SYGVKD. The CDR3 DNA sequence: TGTGCCATCAGGGAGTCGACAGGGACAGGAGAATCGTACTTC. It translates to CAIRESTGTGESYF.

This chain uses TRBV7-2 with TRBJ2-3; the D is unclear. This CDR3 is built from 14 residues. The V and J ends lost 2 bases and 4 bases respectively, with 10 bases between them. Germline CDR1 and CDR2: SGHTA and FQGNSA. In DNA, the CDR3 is TGTGCCAGCAGCTTATCGCTGCTAGCAGATACGCAGTATTTT. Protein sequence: CASSLSLLADTQYF.

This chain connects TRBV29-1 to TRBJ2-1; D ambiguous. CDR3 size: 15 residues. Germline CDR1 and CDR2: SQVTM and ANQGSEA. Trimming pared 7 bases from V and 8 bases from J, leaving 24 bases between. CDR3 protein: CSGKHLWEGGDEQFF. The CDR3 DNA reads TGCAGCGGGAAACATCTCTGGGAAGGTGGGGATGAGCAGTTCTTC.

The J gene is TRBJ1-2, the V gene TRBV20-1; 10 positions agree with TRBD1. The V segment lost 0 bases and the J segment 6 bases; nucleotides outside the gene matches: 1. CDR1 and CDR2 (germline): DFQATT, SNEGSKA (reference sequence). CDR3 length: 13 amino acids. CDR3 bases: TGCAGTGCTAGAGATGGGACAGGGGATGGCTACACCTTC. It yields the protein CSARDGTGDGYTF.

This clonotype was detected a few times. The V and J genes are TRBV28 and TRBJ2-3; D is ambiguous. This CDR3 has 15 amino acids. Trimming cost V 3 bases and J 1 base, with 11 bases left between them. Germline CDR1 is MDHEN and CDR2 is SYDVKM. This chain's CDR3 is CASSLVGLGTDTQYF. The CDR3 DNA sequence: TGTGCCAGCAGTTTGGTGGGTTTGGGCACAGATACGCAGTATTTT.

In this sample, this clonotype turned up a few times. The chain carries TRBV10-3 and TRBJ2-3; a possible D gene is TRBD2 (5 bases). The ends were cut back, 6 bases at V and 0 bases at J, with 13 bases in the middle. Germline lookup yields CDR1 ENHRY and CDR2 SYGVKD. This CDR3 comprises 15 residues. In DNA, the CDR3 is TGTGCCATCAGCCGTGCAGCGGCTAGCACAGATACGCAGTATTTT. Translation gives CAISRAAASTDTQYF.

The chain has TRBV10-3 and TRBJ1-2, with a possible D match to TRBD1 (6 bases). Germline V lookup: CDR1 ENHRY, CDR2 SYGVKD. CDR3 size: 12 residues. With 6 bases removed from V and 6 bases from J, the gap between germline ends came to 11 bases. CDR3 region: CAISHRGDGYTF. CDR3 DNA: TGTGCCATCAGCCATAGGGGGGATGGCTACACCTTC.

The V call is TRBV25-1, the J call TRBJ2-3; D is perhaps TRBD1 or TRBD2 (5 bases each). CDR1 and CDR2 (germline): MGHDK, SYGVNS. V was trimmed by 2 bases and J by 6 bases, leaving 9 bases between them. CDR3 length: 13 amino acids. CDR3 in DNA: TGTGCCAGCAGTGAAGGGGGATTTGATACGCAGTATTTT. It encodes CASSEGGFDTQYF.

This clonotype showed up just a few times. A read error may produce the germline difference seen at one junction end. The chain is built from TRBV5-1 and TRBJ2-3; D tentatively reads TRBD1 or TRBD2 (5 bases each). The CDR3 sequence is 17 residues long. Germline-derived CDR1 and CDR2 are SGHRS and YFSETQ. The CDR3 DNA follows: TGCGCCAGCAGTTTGGAGAGGGGACCTTCTAGCACAGATACGCAGTATTTT. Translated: CASSLERGPSSTDTQYF. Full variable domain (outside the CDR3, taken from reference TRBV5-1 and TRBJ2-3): KAGVTQTPRYLIKTRGQQVTLSCSPISGHRSVSWYQQTPGQGLQFLFEYFSETQRNKGNFPGRFSGRQFSNSRSEMNVSTLELGDSALYLCASSLERGPSSTDTQYFGPGTRLTVL.

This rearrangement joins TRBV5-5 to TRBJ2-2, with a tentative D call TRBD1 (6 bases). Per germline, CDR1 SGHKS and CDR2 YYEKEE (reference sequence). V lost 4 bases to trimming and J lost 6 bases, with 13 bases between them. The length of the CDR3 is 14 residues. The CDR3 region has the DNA TGTGCCAGCAGCGCAGGGGTCTTGGCCGGGGAGCTGTTTTTT. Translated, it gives CASSAGVLAGELFF.

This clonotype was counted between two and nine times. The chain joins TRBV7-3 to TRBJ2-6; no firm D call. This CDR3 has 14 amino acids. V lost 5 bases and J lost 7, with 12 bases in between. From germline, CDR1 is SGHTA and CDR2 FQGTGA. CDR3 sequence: CASSPEPEANVLTF. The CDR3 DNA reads TGTGCCAGCAGCCCGGAACCTGAAGCCAACGTCCTGACTTTC.

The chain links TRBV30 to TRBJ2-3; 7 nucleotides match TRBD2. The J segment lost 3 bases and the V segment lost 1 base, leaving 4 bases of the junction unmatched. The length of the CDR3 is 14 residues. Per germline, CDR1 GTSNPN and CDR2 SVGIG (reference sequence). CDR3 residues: CAWSATAGTDTQYF. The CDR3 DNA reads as TGTGCCTGGAGTGCCACAGCGGGGACAGATACGCAGTATTTT.